These 3 T cell receptor beta chains originate from one sample sequenced in a study of PD-L1 blockade in urothelial cancer. Sample time point: peripheral blood 6 weeks after treatment start. The data were produced by immunoSEQ multiplex PCR, yet TCRdb's version contains in-frame clones alone and is incomplete. The top ten hold less than 5% of the sample, which has about 110,000 clones, 80% to 95% seen once. The starting material was PBMCs, obtained around atezolizumab (anti-PD-L1) treatment. All receptors come from a man in his 60s with urothelial cancer.

This clone showed up just once. The chain couples TRBV2 to TRBJ2-1, with D maybe TRBD1 (5 bases). Germline CDR1 SNHLY, CDR2 FYNNEI. There are 13 residues in the CDR3. V gave up 5 bases and J gave up 6 bases, with 11 bases separating them. The CDR3 reads CASSPLGVNEQFF. The CDR3 DNA follows: TGTGCCAGCAGTCCTCTAGGGGTCAATGAGCAGTTCTTC.

V is TRBV29-1 and J is TRBJ2-7, with D perhaps TRBD2 (6 bases). Trimming stripped 2 bases from V and 2 bases from J, with 16 bases between. Per the germline V gene, CDR1 is SQVTM and CDR2 is ANQGSEA. The CDR3 is made up of 15 amino acids. CDR3 sequence reads: CSVEQWAGRTYEQYF. Here the CDR3 DNA reads TGCAGCGTTGAACAGTGGGCGGGGAGAACCTACGAGCAGTACTTC.

J is TRBJ1-2 and V is TRBV5-1; 9 bases line up with TRBD1. Trimming cost V 0 bases and J 4 bases; bases outside gene matches: 4. CDR3 length: 15 amino acids. Germline V gene data show CDR1 as SGHRS and CDR2 as YFSETQ. The chain's CDR3 is CASSLAAGQGYGYTF. The CDR3 nucleotides are TGCGCCAGCAGCTTGGCGGCGGGACAGGGCTATGGCTACACCTTC. Looking up the rest from reference TRBV5-1 and TRBJ1-2 gives the full variable domain: KAGVTQTPRYLIKTRGQQVTLSCSPISGHRSVSWYQQTPGQGLQFLFEYFSETQRNKGNFPGRFSGRQFSNSRSEMNVSTLELGDSALYLCASSLAAGQGYGYTFGSGTRLTVV.